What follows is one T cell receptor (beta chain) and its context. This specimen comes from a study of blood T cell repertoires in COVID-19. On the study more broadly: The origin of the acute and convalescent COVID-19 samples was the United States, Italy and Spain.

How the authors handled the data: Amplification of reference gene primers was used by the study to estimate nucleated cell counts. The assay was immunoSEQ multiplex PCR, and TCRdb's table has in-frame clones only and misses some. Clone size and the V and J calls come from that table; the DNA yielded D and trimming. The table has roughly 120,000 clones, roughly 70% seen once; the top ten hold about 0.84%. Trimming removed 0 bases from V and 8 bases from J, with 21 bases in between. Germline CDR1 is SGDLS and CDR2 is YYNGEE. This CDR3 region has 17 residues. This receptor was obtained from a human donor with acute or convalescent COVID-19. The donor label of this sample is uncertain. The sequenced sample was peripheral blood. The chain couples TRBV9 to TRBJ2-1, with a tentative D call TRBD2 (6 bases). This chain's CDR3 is CASSVGRGGTRLDEQFF. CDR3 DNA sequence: TGTGCCAGCAGCGTAGGAAGGGGCGGGACCCGCCTCGATGAGCAGTTCTTC.